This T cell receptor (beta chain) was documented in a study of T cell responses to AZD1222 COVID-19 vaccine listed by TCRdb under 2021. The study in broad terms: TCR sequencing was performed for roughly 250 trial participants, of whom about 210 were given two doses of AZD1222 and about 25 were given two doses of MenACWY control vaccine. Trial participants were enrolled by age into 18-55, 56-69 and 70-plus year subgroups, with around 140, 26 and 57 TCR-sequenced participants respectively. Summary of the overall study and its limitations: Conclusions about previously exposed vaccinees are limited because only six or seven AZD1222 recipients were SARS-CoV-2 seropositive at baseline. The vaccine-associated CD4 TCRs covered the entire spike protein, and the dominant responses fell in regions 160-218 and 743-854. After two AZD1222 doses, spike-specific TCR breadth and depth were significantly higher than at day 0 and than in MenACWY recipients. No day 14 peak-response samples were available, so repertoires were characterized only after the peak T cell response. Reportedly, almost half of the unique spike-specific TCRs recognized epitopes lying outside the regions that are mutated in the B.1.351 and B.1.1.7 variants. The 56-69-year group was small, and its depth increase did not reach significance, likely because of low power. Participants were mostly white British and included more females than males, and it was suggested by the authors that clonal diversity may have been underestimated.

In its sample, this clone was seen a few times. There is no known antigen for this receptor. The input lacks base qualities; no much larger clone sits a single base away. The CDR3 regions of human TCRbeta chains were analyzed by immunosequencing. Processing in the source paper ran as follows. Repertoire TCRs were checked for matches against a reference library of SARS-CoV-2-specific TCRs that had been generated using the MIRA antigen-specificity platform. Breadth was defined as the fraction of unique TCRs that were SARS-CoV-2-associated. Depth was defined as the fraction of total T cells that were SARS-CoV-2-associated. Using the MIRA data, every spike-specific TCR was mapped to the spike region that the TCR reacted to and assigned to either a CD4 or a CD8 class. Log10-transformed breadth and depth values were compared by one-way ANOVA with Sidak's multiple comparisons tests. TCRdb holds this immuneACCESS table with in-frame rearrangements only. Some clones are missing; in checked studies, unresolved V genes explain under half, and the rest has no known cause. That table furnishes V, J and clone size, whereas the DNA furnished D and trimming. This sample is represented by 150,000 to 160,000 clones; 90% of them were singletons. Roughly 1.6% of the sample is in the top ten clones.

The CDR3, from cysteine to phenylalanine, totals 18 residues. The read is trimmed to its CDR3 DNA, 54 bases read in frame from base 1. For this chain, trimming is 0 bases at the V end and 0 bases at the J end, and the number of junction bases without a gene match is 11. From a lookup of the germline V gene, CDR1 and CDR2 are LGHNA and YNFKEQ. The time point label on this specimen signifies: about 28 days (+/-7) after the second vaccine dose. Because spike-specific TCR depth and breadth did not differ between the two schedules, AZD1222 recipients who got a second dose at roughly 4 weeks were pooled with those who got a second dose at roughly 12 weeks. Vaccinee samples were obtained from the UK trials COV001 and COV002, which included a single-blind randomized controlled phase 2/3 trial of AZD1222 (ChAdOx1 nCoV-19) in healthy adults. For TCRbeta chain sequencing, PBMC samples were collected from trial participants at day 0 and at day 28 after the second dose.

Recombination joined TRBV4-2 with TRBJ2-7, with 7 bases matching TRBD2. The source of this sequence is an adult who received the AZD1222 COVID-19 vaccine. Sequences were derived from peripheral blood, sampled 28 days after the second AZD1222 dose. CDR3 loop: CASSQDLIQTSHSYEQYF. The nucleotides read TGTGCCAGCAGCCAAGATCTTATTCAGACTAGCCACTCCTACGAGCAGTACTTC.